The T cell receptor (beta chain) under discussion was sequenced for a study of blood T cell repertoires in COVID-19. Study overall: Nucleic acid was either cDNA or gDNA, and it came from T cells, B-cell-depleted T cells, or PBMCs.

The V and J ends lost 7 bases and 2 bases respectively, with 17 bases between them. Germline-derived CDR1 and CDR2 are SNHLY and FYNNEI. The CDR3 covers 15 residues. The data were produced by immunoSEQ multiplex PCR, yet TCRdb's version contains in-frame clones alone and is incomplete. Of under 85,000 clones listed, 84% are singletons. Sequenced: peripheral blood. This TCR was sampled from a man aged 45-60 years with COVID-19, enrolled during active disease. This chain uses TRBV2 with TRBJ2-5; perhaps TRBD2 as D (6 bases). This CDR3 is CASIPKWRDQETQYF. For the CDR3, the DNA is TGTGCCAGCATCCCGAAATGGAGGGATCAAGAGACCCAGTACTTC.